This TCR beta chain was recovered during a study of blood T cell repertoires in COVID-19. About the study: PBMCs, B-cell-depleted T cells, or T cells provided the cDNA or gDNA that made up the material.

The method was immunoSEQ multiplex PCR; TCRdb's version includes in-frame clones alone and lacks a portion of them. The sample lists some 300,000 clones, around 87% seen once, with 0.8% to 1.3% in the top ten. The germline V gene encodes CDR1 SGHTA and CDR2 FQGNSA. The CDR3 is 14 amino acids. V gave up 1 base and J gave up 7 bases; unmatched junction bases: 0. The count of this clone is one. Source material: peripheral blood. The sequence derives from a woman in her 40s with COVID-19, enrolled during active disease. The J gene is TRBJ1-4, the V gene TRBV7-2; 10 bases fit TRBD1. CDR3 residues: CASSLGQGAEKLFF. As DNA, the CDR3 is TGTGCCAGCAGCTTAGGACAGGGGGCTGAAAAACTGTTTTTT.